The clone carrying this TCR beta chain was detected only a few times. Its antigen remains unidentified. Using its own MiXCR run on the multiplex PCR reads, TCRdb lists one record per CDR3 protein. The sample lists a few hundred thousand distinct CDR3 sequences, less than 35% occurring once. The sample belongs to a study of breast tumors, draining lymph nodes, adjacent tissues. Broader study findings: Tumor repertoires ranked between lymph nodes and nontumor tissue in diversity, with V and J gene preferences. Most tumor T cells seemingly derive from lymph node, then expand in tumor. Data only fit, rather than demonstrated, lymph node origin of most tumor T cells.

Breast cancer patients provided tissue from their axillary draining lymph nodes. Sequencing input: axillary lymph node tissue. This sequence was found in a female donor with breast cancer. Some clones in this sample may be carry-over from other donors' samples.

The CDR3 spells CASSQTPGGSSSSETQYF. As DNA, the CDR3 is TGTGCCAGCAGCCAAACCCCCGGGGGGAGTAGTTCGTCTGAGACCCAGTACTTC. The rearrangement joins TRBV3-1 to TRBJ2-5, with TRBD2 matching 7 bases. J was trimmed by 5 bases and V by 2 bases; bases with no gene match: 17. This CDR3 region has 18 residues. Germline assignment: CDR1 LGHDT and CDR2 YNNKEL (reference sequence).